These T cell receptor beta chains were read from a single sample in a study of T-cell reconstitution after alpha-beta-depleted transplantation in children. TCRdb re-called the PCR reads with MiXCR, one entry per CDR3 protein. The sample shows 500,000 to 600,000 distinct CDR3 sequences, 27% of them seen only once. The specimen was PBMCs, collected before TCRalphabeta/CD19-depleted stem cell transplant. The receptors derive from a boy under three years old with Wiskott-Aldrich syndrome, due to receive a stem cell transplant. The CDR3 runs from the conserved cysteine through the conserved F or W. The D gene is left open where the match is weak. Rows may omit the clone size; those that give it use once, few, many or a size class.

TRBV5-1,.,TRBD1,TRBJ1-4,TGCGCCAGCGCTCCAGGACAGGGGAATGAAAAACTGTTTTTT,CASAPGQGNEKLFF
TRBV29-1,few,.,TRBJ1-1,TGCAGCGTTGAGCCCGGGTCCAAGAGGACTGAAGCTTTCTTT,CSVEPGSKRTEAFF
TRBV11-3,.,TRBD2,TRBJ2-1,TGTGCCAGCAGCGTTAGCGGGAGAAATGAGCAGTTCTTC,CASSVSGRNEQFF
TRBV29-1,.,TRBD2,TRBJ2-1,TGCAGCGTTGGCGGGAGGGTTAACTACAATGAGCAGTTCTTC,CSVGGRVNYNEQFF
TRBV7-2,many,.,TRBJ2-5,TGTGCCAGCAGCTCCGGGGTCGGCGGTCAAGAGACCCAGTACTTC,CASSSGVGGQETQYF
TRBV5-1,few,TRBD2,TRBJ2-3,TGCGCCAGCAGCTACGGACTAGCGAAAGATACGCAGTATTTT,CASSYGLAKDTQYF
TRBV12-3/TRBV12-4,.,TRBD1,TRBJ1-1,TGTGCCAGCAGTGGAGGGGACAGGGTAAACACTGAAGCTTTCTTT,CASSGGDRVNTEAFF
TRBV5-1,.,.,TRBJ1-4,TGCGCCAGCAGTTTTGCGACCCTTAATGAAAAACTGTTTTTT,CASSFATLNEKLFF
TRBV5-1,few,.,TRBJ2-6,TGCGCCAGCAGCTTGGTTGCCGTCCTGACTTTC,CASSLVAVLTF
TRBV6-1,few,.,TRBJ2-1,TGTGCCAGCTCTGGACTGGCGTACAATGAGCAGTTCTTC,CASSGLAYNEQFF
TRBV5-1,.,.,TRBJ2-2,TGCGCCAGCAGCTTGGATCCAGGGACCGGGGAGCTGTTTTTT,CASSLDPGTGELFF
TRBV20-1,few,TRBD1,TRBJ1-1,TGCAGTGCCTGGGGACAGGGGGCTAAGAACACTGAAGCTTTCTTT,CSAWGQGAKNTEAFF
TRBV19,few,TRBD2,TRBJ2-1,TGTGCCAGTAGAAGGACTAGCGGGATATACAATGAGCAGTTCTTC,CASRRTSGIYNEQFF
TRBV11-2,.,TRBD2,TRBJ2-1,TGTGCCAGCAGCTTCGGACTAGCGAGGAATGAGCAGTTCTTC,CASSFGLARNEQFF
TRBV7-6,.,TRBD1,TRBJ2-1,TGTGCCAGCAGCTCGGGACAGACGAATGAGCAGTTCTTC,CASSSGQTNEQFF
TRBV5-1,many,.,TRBJ1-1,TGCGCCAGCAGCTTAATCACGGAAACTGAAGCTTTCTTT,CASSLITETEAFF
TRBV7-9,.,TRBD1,TRBJ1-5,TGTGCCAGCAGCACTGGACAGGGTAGCAATCAGCCCCAGCATTTT,CASSTGQGSNQPQHF
TRBV29-1,.,TRBD2,TRBJ2-7,TGCAGCGTTGACGGCCGTAGCGGGACCTACGAGCAGTACTTC,CSVDGRSGTYEQYF
TRBV10-3,few,.,TRBJ2-2,TGTGCCATCAGTGAGAGTGGTCCCACCGGGGAGCTGTTTTTT,CAISESGPTGELFF
TRBV7-9,few,.,TRBJ2-3,TGTGCCAGCAGCTCGGCCGATCGCACAGATACGCAGTATTTT,CASSSADRTDTQYF
TRBV9,.,TRBD2,TRBJ2-2,TGTGCCAGCAGCGTAGCGGGAGGGCCGAACACCGGGGAGCTGTTTTTT,CASSVAGGPNTGELFF
TRBV20-1,few,.,TRBJ2-1,TGCAGTGCTTCTCAGGGGCTAGCTGGAGGTAACGAGCAGTTCTTC,CSASQGLAGGNEQFF
TRBV7-7,few,.,TRBJ2-1,TGTGCCAGCAGCGCAACTAGCTCCGATGAGCAGTTCTTC,CASSATSSDEQFF
TRBV14,.,TRBD2,TRBJ2-5,TGTGCCAGCAGCCCGCGGACTAGCGGGGGGCAAGAGACCCAGTACTTC,CASSPRTSGGQETQYF
TRBV5-6,.,TRBD2,TRBJ2-5,TGTGCCAGCAGCTTGGAGGTAGCGGGAGATCGGGAGACCCAGTACTTC,CASSLEVAGDRETQYF
TRBV9,few,TRBD2,TRBJ2-5,TGTGCCAGCAGCGTAGGTCTAGCGGGCGGGGCAGAGACCCAGTACTTC,CASSVGLAGGAETQYF
TRBV12-3/TRBV12-4,.,TRBD2,TRBJ2-7,TGTGCCAGCAGTTTAGGGTCCAGCGGGAGGGCGGCCTACGAGCAGTACTTC,CASSLGSSGRAAYEQYF